This paragraph reports one T cell receptor (beta chain). This clonotype was counted at least ten times. Its target antigen remains unknown. There are no base qualities to consult, and no much larger clone falls within one base. Including the terminal cysteine and phenylalanine, the CDR3 comprises 13 residues. Of the read, only the CDR3 DNA is kept; its 39 bases are in frame from base 1. The junction shows trimming of 2 bases on V and 7 bases on J, and the gene matches do not reach 6 bases of it. The germline V gene gives CDR1 as SGHRS and CDR2 as YFSETQ. The data were taken from a study of response to subunit inactivated influenza vaccine (dated by TCRdb to the late 2010s). Background on the whole study: To follow how T cells responded to a trivalent subunit inactivated influenza vaccine, the researchers relied on deep quantitative profiling of the T cell receptor repertoire.

Libraries came from RT-PCR. Data came from an Illumina HiSeq 2500. Clones were called with MiXCR by TCRdb after fastp trimmed the public reads at Q25, and only in-frame beta chains were retained. CDR3 protein duplicates are merged, each entry listing the most common genes and DNA. This sample is represented by 650,000 to 700,000 distinct CDR3 sequences; about a sixth of them were singletons. Around a tenth of the sample lies in the top ten. Overall study outcomes, separate from this receptor: The authors proposed that each seasonal influenza vaccination may bring in only a limited number of new T cells.

This specimen consisted of PBMCs from blood, obtained 12 days after vaccination. Recombination joined TRBV5-1 with TRBJ2-7, and TRBD1 aligns with 7 junction nucleotides. The receptor was derived from a man over 45 who received an inactivated influenza vaccine. Donor details come from another sample of the same person, matched by shared clones. The nucleotide sequence reads TGCGCCAGCAGCTTTGGACAGGCCAGGGAGCAGTACTTC. The translation is CASSFGQAREQYF.